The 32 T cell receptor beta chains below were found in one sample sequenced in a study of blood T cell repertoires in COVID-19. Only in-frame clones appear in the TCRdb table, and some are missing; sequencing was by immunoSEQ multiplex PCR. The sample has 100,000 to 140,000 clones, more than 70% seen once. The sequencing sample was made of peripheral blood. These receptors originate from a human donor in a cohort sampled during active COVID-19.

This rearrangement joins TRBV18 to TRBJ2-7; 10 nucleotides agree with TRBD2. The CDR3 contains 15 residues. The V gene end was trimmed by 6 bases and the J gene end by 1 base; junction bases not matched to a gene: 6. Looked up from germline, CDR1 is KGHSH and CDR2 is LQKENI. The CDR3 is CASSMGTSESYEQYV. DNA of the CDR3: TGTGCCAGCTCCATGGGGACTAGCGAATCCTACGAGCAGTACGTC.

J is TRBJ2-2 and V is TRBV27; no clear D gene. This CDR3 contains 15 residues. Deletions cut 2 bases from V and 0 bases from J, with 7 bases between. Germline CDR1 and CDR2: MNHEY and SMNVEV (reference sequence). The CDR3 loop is CASSLIQTNTGELFF. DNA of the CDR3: TGTGCCAGCAGTTTAATACAGACGAACACCGGGGAGCTGTTTTTT.

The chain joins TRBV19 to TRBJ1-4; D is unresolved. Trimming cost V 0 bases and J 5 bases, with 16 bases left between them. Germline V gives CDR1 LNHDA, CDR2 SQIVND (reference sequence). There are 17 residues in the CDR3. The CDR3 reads CASSIDLIRQVNEKLFF. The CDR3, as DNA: TGTGCCAGTAGTATAGATCTAATCCGGCAGGTAAATGAAAAACTGTTTTTT.

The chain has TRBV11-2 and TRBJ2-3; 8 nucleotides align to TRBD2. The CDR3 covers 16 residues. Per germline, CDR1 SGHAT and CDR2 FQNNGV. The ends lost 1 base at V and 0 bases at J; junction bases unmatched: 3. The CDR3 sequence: CASSLGAGVSTDTQYF. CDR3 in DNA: TGTGCCAGCAGCTTAGGAGCGGGAGTTAGCACAGATACGCAGTATTTT.

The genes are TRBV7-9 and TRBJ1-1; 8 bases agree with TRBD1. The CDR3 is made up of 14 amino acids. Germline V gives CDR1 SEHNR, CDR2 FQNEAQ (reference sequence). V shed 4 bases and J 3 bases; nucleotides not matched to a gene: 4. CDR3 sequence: CASSSWTGYTEAFF. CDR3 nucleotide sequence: TGTGCCAGCAGCTCTTGGACAGGGTACACTGAAGCTTTCTTT. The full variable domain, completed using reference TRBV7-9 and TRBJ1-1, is DTGVSQNPRHKITKRGQNVTFRCDPISEHNRLYWYRQTLGQGPEFLTYFQNEAQLEKSRLLSDRFSAERPKGSFSTLEIQRTEQGDSAMYLCASSSWTGYTEAFFGQGTRLTVV.

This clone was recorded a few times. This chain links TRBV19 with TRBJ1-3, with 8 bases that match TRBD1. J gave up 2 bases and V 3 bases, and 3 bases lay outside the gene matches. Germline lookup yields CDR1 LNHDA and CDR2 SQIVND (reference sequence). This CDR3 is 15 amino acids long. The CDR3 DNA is TGTGCCAGTAGTATCATGGGACAGGCTGGAAACACCATATATTTT. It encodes CASSIMGQAGNTIYF.

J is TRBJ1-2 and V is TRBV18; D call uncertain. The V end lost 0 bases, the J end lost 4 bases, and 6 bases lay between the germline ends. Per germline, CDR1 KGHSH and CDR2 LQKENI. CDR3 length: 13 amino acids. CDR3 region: CASSPPQRYGYTF. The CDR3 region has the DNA TGTGCCAGCTCACCACCGCAGCGCTATGGCTACACCTTC. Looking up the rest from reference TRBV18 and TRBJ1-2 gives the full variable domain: NAGVMQNPRHLVRRRGQEARLRCSPMKGHSHVYWYRQLPEEGLKFMVYLQKENIIDESGMPKERFSAEFPKEGPSILRIQQVVRGDSAAYFCASSPPQRYGYTFGSGTRLTVV.

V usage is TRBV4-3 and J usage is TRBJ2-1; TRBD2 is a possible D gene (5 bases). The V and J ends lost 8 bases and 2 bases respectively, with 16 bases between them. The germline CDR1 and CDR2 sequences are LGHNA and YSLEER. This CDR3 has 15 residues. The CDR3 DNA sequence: TGCGCCAGCGCGCCCTCAGCGGTTCCCTACAATGAGCAGTTCTTC. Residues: CASAPSAVPYNEQFF.

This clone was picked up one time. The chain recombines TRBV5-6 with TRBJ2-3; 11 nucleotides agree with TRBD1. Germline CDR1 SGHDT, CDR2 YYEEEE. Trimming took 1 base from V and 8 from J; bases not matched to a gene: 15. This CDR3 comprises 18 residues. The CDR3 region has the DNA TGTGCCAGCAGCTTGATCGGGACAGGGGGGGCCGGTAAAGGTACGCAGTATTTT. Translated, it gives CASSLIGTGGAGKGTQYF.

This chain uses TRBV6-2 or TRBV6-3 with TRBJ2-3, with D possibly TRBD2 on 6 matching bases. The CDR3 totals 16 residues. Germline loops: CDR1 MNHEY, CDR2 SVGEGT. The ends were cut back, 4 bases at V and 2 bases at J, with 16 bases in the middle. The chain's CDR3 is CASSLSGLSTTDTQYF. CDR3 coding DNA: TGTGCCAGCAGTTTATCGGGACTTTCTACCACAGATACGCAGTATTTT.

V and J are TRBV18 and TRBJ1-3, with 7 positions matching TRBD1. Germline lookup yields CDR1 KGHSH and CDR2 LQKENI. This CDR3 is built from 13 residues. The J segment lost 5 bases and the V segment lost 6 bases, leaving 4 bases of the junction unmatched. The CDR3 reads CASSRQGRNTIYF. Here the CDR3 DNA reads TGTGCCAGCTCGAGACAGGGAAGAAACACCATATATTTT.

The CDR3 sequence: CASSPGQGIVDGYTF. The CDR3 DNA reads TGTGCCAGCTCCCCGGGACAGGGCATTGTGGATGGCTACACCTTC. This chain joins TRBV7-2 and TRBJ1-2; TRBD1 matches at 9 bases. Germline V gene data show CDR1 as SGHTA and CDR2 as FQGNSA. The CDR3 runs 15 residues. J was trimmed by 6 bases and V by 8 bases; bases with no gene match: 13.

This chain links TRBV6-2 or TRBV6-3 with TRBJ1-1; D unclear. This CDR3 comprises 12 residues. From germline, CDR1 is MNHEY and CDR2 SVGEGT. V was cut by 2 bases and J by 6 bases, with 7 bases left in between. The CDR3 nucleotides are TGTGCCAGCAGTTACCCCCCTCCTGAAGCTTTCTTT. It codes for CASSYPPPEAFF.

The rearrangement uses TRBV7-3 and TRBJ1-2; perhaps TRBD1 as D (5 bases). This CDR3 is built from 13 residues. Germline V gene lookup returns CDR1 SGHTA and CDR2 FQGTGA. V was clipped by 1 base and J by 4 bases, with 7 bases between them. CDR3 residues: CASSLMGGYGYTF. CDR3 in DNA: TGTGCCAGCAGCTTAATGGGGGGCTATGGCTACACCTTC.

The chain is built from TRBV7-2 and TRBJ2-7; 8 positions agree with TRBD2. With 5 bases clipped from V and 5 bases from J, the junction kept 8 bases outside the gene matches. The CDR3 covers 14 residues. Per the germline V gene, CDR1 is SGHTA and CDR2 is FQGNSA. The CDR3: CASSATGGRNEQYF. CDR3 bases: TGTGCCAGCAGCGCCACGGGAGGGCGCAACGAGCAGTACTTC. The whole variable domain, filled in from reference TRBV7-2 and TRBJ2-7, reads GAGVSQSPSNKVTEKGKDVELRCDPISGHTALYWYRQSLGQGLEFLIYFQGNSAPDKSGLPSDRFSAERTGGSVSTLTIQRTQQEDSAVYLCASSATGGRNEQYFGPGTRLTVT.

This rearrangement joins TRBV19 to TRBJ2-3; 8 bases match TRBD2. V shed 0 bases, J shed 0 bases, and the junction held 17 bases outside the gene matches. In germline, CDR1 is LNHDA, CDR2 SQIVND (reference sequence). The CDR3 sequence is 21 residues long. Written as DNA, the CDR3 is TGTGCCAGTAGTATAGATAATCGGGGGCTAGCGGGTTTTAGTAGCACAGATACGCAGTATTTT. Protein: CASSIDNRGLAGFSSTDTQYF.

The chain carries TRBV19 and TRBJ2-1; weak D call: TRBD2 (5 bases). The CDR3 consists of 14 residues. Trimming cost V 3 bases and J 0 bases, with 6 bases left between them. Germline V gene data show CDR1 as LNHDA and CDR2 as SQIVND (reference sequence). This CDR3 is CASSIRGSYNEQFF. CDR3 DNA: TGTGCCAGTAGTATCCGGGGCTCCTACAATGAGCAGTTCTTC. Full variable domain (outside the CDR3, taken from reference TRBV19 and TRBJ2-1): DGGITQSPKYLFRKEGQNVTLSCEQNLNHDAMYWYRQDPGQGLRLIYYSQIVNDFQKGDIAEGYSVSREKKESFPLTVTSAQKNPTAFYLCASSIRGSYNEQFFGPGTRLTVL.

CDR3 loop: CASSERQALNTEAFF. CDR3 in DNA: TGCGCCAGCAGCGAGCGACAGGCCCTGAACACTGAAGCTTTCTTT. The V gene is TRBV5-1, the J gene TRBJ1-1, with D maybe TRBD1 (6 bases). Germline CDR1 reads SGHRS; CDR2 reads YFSETQ. The CDR3 covers 15 residues. Trimming stripped 4 bases from V and 0 bases from J, with 13 bases between.

CDR3 sequence: CASGEGVGNQPQHF. CDR3 in DNA: TGTGCCAGCGGGGAAGGGGTCGGCAATCAGCCCCAGCATTTT. The chain is built from TRBV7-9 and TRBJ1-5, with a weak D call TRBD1 (5 bases). Trimming left V 8 bases short and J 2 bases short, with 13 bases between. Germline V gene data show CDR1 as SEHNR and CDR2 as FQNEAQ (reference sequence). The CDR3 length is 14 residues.

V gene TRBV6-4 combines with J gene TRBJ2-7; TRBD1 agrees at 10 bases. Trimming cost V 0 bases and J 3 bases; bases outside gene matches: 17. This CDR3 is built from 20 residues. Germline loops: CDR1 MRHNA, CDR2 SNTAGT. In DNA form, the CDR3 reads TGTGCCAGCAGTGACTCCAAAAGGGAACGTACGGACAGGGGGTACTACGAGCAGTACGTC. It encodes CASSDSKRERTDRGYYEQYV.

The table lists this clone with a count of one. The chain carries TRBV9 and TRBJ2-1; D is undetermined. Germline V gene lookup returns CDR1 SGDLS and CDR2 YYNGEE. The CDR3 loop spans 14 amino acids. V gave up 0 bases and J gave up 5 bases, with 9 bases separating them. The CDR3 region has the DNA TGTGCCAGCAGCGTAGCGCTGGAGAACAATGAGCAGTTCTTC. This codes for CASSVALENNEQFF. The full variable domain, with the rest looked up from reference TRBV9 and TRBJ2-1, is DSGVTQTPKHLITATGQRVTLRCSPRSGDLSVYWYQQSLDQGLQFLIQYYNGEERAKGNILERFSAQQFPDLHSELNLSSLELGDSALYFCASSVALENNEQFFGPGTRLTVL.

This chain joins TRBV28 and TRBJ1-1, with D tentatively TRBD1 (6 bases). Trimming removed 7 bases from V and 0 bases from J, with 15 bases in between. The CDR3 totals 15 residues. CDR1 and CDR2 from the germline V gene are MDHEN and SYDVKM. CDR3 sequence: CASTQGGEMNTEAFF. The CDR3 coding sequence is TGTGCCAGCACCCAAGGGGGGGAGATGAACACTGAAGCTTTCTTT.

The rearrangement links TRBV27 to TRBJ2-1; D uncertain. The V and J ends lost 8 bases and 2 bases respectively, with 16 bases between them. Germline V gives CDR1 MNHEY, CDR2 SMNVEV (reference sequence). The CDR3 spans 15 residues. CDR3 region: CASRVLKRAYNEQFF. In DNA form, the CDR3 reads TGTGCCAGCCGAGTTTTAAAGCGAGCCTACAATGAGCAGTTCTTC.

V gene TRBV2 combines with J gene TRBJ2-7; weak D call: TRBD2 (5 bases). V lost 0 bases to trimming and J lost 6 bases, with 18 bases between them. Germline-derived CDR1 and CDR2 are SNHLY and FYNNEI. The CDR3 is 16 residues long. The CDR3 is CASSEARAGISGEQYF. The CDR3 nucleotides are TGTGCCAGCAGTGAAGCGCGGGCCGGGATTTCGGGCGAGCAGTACTTC.

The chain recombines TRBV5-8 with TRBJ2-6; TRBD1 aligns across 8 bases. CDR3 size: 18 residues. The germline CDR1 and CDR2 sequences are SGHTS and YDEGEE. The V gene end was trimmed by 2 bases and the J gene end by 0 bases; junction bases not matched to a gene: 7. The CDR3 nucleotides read TGTGCCAGCAGCTTCAGGGGACAGGATTTCTCTGGGGCCAACGTCCTGACTTTC. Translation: CASSFRGQDFSGANVLTF.

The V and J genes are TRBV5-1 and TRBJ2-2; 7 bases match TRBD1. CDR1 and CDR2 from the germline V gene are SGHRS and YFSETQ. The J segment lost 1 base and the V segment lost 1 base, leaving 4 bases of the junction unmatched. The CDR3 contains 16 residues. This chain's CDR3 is CASSLSRTGNTGELFF. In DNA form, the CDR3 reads TGCGCCAGCAGCTTGTCGAGGACAGGGAACACCGGGGAGCTGTTTTTT.

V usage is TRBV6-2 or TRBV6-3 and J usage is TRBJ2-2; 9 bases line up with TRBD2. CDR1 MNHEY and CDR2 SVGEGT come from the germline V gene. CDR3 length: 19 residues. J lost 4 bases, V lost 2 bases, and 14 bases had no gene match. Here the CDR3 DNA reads TGTGCCAGCAGTTACCTGGGTCTAGCGGGAATTTTTCCCACCGGGGAGCTGTTTTTT. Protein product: CASSYLGLAGIFPTGELFF.

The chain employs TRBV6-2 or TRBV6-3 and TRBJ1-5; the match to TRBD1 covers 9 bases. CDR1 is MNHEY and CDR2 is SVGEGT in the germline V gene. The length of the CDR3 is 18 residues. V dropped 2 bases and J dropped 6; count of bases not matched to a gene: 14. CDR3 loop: CASSYPELRDRVGQPQHF. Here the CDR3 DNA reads TGTGCCAGCAGTTACCCTGAACTCCGGGACAGGGTGGGTCAGCCCCAGCATTTT.

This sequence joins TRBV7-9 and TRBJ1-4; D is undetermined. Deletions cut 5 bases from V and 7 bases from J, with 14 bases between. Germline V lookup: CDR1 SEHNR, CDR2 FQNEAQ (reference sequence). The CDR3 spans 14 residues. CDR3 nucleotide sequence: TGTGCCAGCAGCAGATCGACATCTGGTGAAAAACTGTTTTTT. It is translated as CASSRSTSGEKLFF.

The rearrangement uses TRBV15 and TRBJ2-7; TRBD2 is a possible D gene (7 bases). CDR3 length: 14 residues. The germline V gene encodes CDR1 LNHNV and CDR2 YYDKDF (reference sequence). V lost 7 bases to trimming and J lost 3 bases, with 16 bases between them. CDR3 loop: CATTSERGGYEQYV. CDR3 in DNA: TGTGCCACCACCTCCGAGAGGGGGGGCTACGAGCAGTACGTC.

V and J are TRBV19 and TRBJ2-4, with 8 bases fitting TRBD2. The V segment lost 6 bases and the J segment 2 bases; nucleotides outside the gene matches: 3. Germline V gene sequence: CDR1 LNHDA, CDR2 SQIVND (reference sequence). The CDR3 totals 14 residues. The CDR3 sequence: CASSGGVTKNIQYF. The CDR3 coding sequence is TGTGCCAGTAGCGGGGGGGTAACCAAAAACATTCAGTACTTC.

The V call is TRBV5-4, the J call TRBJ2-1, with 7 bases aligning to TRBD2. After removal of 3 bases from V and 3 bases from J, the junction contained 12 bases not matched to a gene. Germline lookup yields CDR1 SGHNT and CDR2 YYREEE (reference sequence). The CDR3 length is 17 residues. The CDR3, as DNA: TGTGCCAGCAGCTCCCACGGTGGGCTAGCGGACTACAATGAGCAGTTCTTC. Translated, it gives CASSSHGGLADYNEQFF.